This T cell receptor (beta chain) was identified during a study of T cells in Graves' hyperthyroidism and ophthalmopathy. Trimming removed 9 bases at V and 3 bases at J, with 22 bases between. The CDR3 extends over 16 amino acids. Germline CDR1 SEHNR, CDR2 FQNEAQ (reference sequence). Subjects aged 18 to 65 presented with newly diagnosed hyperthyroidism of less than 2 months' duration. Each diagnosis drew on symptoms, thyroxine, TRAb, thyroid ultrasound and orbital computed tomography findings. Fresh peripheral blood, roughly 9.6 ml, was the source of the PBMCs. Whole-study results and caveats: In validation, the model predicted ophthalmopathy. These predictions came a median roughly 7.1 months before onset.

On this clonotype itself: Its antigen is undetermined.

From RNA transcripts, TCR beta CDR3 regions were amplified. HTBI primers were employed in a first-round RT-PCR of the TCR CDR3. MiXCR, applied by TCRdb to the multiplex PCR reads, yields one record per CDR3 protein. The data show nearly 750,000 distinct CDR3 sequences, with 35% seen just once and roughly 30% held by the top ten. This TCR derives from a middle-aged woman with Graves' hyperthyroidism. The V gene is TRBV7-9, the J gene TRBJ2-3; D not certain. The sample consisted of blood. The CDR3, as DNA: TGTGCCAGTACCCTCACCCCGGCCTCGGCGACAGATACGCAGTATTTT. The encoded protein is CASTLTPASATDTQYF.